The 23 T cell receptor beta chains below were found in one sample sequenced in a study of T cells after yellow fever vaccination (dated by TCRdb to about 2019). The library was made by 5' RACE. TCRdb lists the instrument as Illumina NovaSeq 6000. Starting from the raw public reads, TCRdb applied fastp trimming at Q25, assembled clones with MiXCR and retained in-frame beta chains. Every distinct CDR3 protein forms one entry, paired with its most common genes and DNA. The sample table contains hundreds of thousands of distinct CDR3 sequences; only one count was recorded for less than 4.5% of them. Around 24% of the sample is held by the ten biggest clonotypes. The sample's treatment or condition label is to be understood as: live attenuated yellow fever vaccine strain. Sequencing was performed on PBMCs, taken on the day of the yellow fever booster vaccination. These receptors were obtained from a man aged 18 to 29 who received the YFV17D yellow fever vaccine.

This clonotype was counted only a few times. The gene calls are TRBV7-9 and TRBJ2-3, with D perhaps matching TRBD2 (7 bases). Germline CDR1 and CDR2: SEHNR and FQNEAQ (reference sequence). This CDR3 contains 14 residues. Trimming pared 3 bases from V and 2 bases from J, leaving 9 bases between. For the CDR3, the DNA is TGTGCCAGCAGCTTCGCGGGGGCCACAGATACGCAGTATTTT. Protein product: CASSFAGATDTQYF.

This clonotype was counted at least ten times. The chain has TRBV7-2 and TRBJ2-6, with TRBD1 matching over 7 bases. Germline V gives CDR1 SGHTA, CDR2 FQGNSA. The CDR3 length is 15 residues. J gave up 2 bases and V 2 bases, and 0 bases lay outside the gene matches. The CDR3 DNA reads as TGTGCCAGCAGCTTAACAGGGGCTGGGGCCAACGTCCTGACTTTC. Translating gives CASSLTGAGANVLTF.

This clonotype showed up many times. V and J are TRBV7-8 and TRBJ2-4, with a weak D call TRBD1 (6 bases). V lost 5 bases, J lost 8 bases, and 19 bases lay in between. There are 15 residues in the CDR3. The V gene's germline CDR1 is SGHVS and CDR2 FQNEAQ. The CDR3 reads CASSPQTGSVDIQYF. CDR3 DNA sequence: TGTGCCAGCAGCCCTCAAACAGGGTCGGTGGACATTCAGTACTTC.

This chain links TRBV2 with TRBJ1-3; D not certain. The CDR3 has 14 amino acids. Trimming pared 6 bases from V and 0 bases from J, leaving 9 bases between. Germline V gene data show CDR1 as SNHLY and CDR2 as FYNNEI. CDR3 DNA: TGTGCCAGCAGGGACCTGAGCTCTGGAAACACCATATATTTT. This gives the protein CASRDLSSGNTIYF.

The rearrangement links TRBV4-3 to TRBJ1-1, with a possible D match to TRBD1 (6 bases). CDR1 and CDR2 (germline): LGHNA, YSLEER. With 0 bases removed from V and 4 bases from J, the gap between germline ends came to 9 bases. This CDR3 is built from 14 residues. The CDR3 protein is CASSQEDRSTEAFF. The CDR3 nucleotides are TGCGCCAGCAGCCAAGAAGACAGGAGCACTGAAGCTTTCTTT.

This clonotype has more than one count but fewer than ten. This rearrangement joins TRBV20-1 to TRBJ2-5; D is undetermined. Germline CDR1 and CDR2: DFQATT and SNEGSKA (reference sequence). The ends were cut back, 8 bases at V and 2 bases at J, with 9 bases in the middle. The CDR3 has 11 amino acids. The CDR3, as DNA: TGCAGTCAGGACCATCAAGAGACCCAGTACTTC. Protein sequence: CSQDHQETQYF.

This clonotype was seen at least ten times. The genes are TRBV4-3 and TRBJ2-3; 9 nucleotides match TRBD2. Per the germline V gene, CDR1 is LGHNA and CDR2 is YSLEER. The trim removed 1 base at V and 5 bases at J, leaving 7 bases unmatched. The CDR3 consists of 16 residues. The CDR3 spells CASSQVAGGPGDTQYF. The CDR3 coding sequence is TGCGCCAGCAGCCAAGTCGCGGGGGGGCCTGGAGATACGCAGTATTTT.

There are many counts of this clonotype. The genes are TRBV12-3 or TRBV12-4 and TRBJ2-5; D is unclear. V was trimmed by 2 bases and J by 4 bases, leaving 11 bases between them. The CDR3 loop spans 14 amino acids. CDR3 sequence (DNA): TGTGCCAGCAGTTTACCCCCTCAGCTAGAGACCCAGTACTTC. It codes for CASSLPPQLETQYF.

The CDR3 reads CASSFSRDSSTRRKADTQYF. DNA for the CDR3: TGTGCCAGCAGTTTCTCACGAGATAGCTCGACCCGAAGGAAGGCAGATACGCAGTATTTT. The J gene is TRBJ2-3, the V gene TRBV7-2; no definite D call. V lost 6 bases, J lost 4 bases, and 32 bases lay in between. This CDR3 has 20 residues. Germline CDR1 reads SGHTA; CDR2 reads FQGNSA.

Only a few counts were recorded for this clonotype. The chain has TRBV12-2 and TRBJ2-7; the table names TRBD1, a call not compared with the DNA. TRBV12-2 counts as a pseudogene. The CDR3 totals 21 residues. The CDR3 region is CASRFLIPPAWPGNSSYEQYV. The CDR3 DNA sequence: TGTGCAAGTCGCTTCCTTATACCGCCGGCCTGGCCGGGAAATAGCTCCTACGAGCAGTACGTC.

This clonotype was seen many times. This rearrangement joins TRBV7-3 to TRBJ2-5; 8 bases match TRBD1. CDR1 SGHTA and CDR2 FQGTGA come from the germline V gene. This CDR3 spans 13 amino acids. V was pared by 5 bases and J by 5 bases, with 4 bases of the junction left unmatched. CDR3 nucleotide sequence: TGTGCCAGCAGCACCGGGACAGGCGAGACCCAGTACTTC. This codes for CASSTGTGETQYF. Filled out from reference TRBV7-3 and TRBJ2-5, the complete variable domain reads GAGVSQTPSNKVTEKGKYVELRCDPISGHTALYWYRQSLGQGPEFLIYFQGTGAADDSGLPNDRFFAVRPEGSVSTLKIQRTERGDSAVYLCASSTGTGETQYFGPGTRLLVL.

This clonotype was detected ten times or more. The CDR3 nucleotides read TGTGCCAGCAGCTTAGGAGTTTCCTACGAGCAGTACTTC. Encoded protein: CASSLGVSYEQYF. The chain joins TRBV7-2 to TRBJ2-7, with D uncertain. CDR1 is SGHTA and CDR2 is FQGNSA in the germline V gene. This CDR3 has 13 residues. The V end lost 1 base, the J end lost 1 base, and 5 bases lay between the germline ends.

The genes are TRBV12-3 or TRBV12-4 and TRBJ1-1, with a weak D call TRBD1 (5 bases). This CDR3 has 14 amino acids. The V end was cut by 3 bases, the J end by 5 bases, with 13 bases between. For the CDR3, the DNA is TGTGCCAGCAGTTTCGGCCGGGGGAGAACTGAAGCTTTCTTT. Amino acids: CASSFGRGRTEAFF.

This clonotype appeared many times. The genes are TRBV7-2 and TRBJ2-5; D ambiguous. The CDR3 is 17 amino acids. Germline values: CDR1 SGHTA, CDR2 FQGNSA. The V gene lost 1 base and the J gene lost 3 bases, with 18 bases spanning the gap. CDR3 sequence reads: CASSLGARWFRKETQYF. As DNA, the CDR3 is TGTGCCAGCAGCTTAGGGGCCCGGTGGTTCCGCAAAGAGACCCAGTACTTC.

A few counts support this clonotype. The chain employs TRBV4-1 and TRBJ2-1; 9 positions match TRBD2. V gave up 2 bases and J gave up 8 bases; unmatched junction bases: 13. CDR3 length equals 17 residues. Germline assignment: CDR1 MGHRA and CDR2 YSYEKL. In DNA, the CDR3 is TGCGCCAGCAGCCAATTGGTTTTGCGGGGGGGGCCTGATGAGCAGTTCTTC. It encodes CASSQLVLRGGPDEQFF.

This clonotype was observed many times. One end of the junction varies from germline; a read error may be responsible. This chain connects TRBV25-1 to TRBJ2-4, with D tentatively TRBD2 (5 bases). This CDR3 comprises 8 residues. Germline-derived CDR1 and CDR2 are MGHDK and SYGVNS. The CDR3 here is CAIGQSGF. DNA for the CDR3: TGTGCCATCGGGCAATCGGGGTTC. Variable domain in full (rest from reference TRBV25-1 and TRBJ2-4): EADIYQTPRYLVIGTGKKITLECSQTMGHDKMYWYQQDPGMELHLIHYSYGVNSTEKGDLSSESTVSRIRTEHFPLTLESARPSHTSQYLCAIGQSGFGAGTRLSVL.

A note on this clonotype: Given a much more abundant clone one base away, this may be a read error. The rearrangement joins TRBV4-3 to TRBJ2-5, with D perhaps TRBD1 (6 bases). Germline loops: CDR1 LGHNA, CDR2 YSLEER. With 0 bases removed from V and 2 bases from J, the gap between germline ends came to 16 bases. The CDR3 is 17 amino acids. The CDR3, as DNA: TGCGCCAGCAGCCAAGATGTCACAGGGCAACATCAAGAGACCCAGTACTTC. Encoded protein: CASSQDVTGQHQETQYF.

V gene TRBV6-5 combines with J gene TRBJ2-2; possibly TRBD1 for D (6 bases). Germline CDR1 MNHEY, CDR2 SVGAGI. There are 14 residues in the CDR3. Trimming removed 0 bases at V and 6 bases at J, with 8 bases between. The CDR3 nucleotides read TGTGCCAGCAGTTACTCGAACAGGGCCGGGGAGCTGTTTTTT. Protein product: CASSYSNRAGELFF.

This clonotype was detected many times. This chain connects TRBV5-1 to TRBJ2-7, with D possibly called TRBD1 or TRBD2 (7 bases each). CDR3 length equals 14 residues. V was trimmed by 4 bases and J by 3 bases, leaving 14 bases between them. The germline gives CDR1 SGHRS, CDR2 YFSETQ. The CDR3: CASSVQGGHYEQYV. The CDR3 DNA follows: TGCGCCAGCAGCGTTCAGGGGGGGCACTACGAGCAGTACGTC.

This clonotype came up a few times. This chain links TRBV3-1 with TRBJ2-7; 10 nucleotides agree with TRBD2. V trimming: 1 base; J trimming: 5 bases; junction bases outside the gene matches: 5. The germline gives CDR1 LGHDT, CDR2 YNNKEL (reference sequence). The CDR3 is made up of 15 amino acids. The DNA of the CDR3 is TGTGCCAGCAGCCAAGGTCTCGGGACTAGCGACGAGCAGTACGTC. Translated: CASSQGLGTSDEQYV.

This clonotype was picked up a small number of times. V and J are TRBV10-2 and TRBJ1-5; 8 nucleotides line up with TRBD1. The germline V gene encodes CDR1 WSHSY and CDR2 SAAADI. Unmatched junction bases numbered 2, after V lost 0 bases and J lost 4 bases. CDR3 length: 15 amino acids. In DNA form, the CDR3 reads TGCGCCAGCAGTGAGTCTTACAGGGGGAATCAGCCCCAGCATTTT. Amino acids: CASSESYRGNQPQHF.

V gene TRBV5-4 combines with J gene TRBJ2-4; D not resolved. Per germline, CDR1 SGHNT and CDR2 YYREEE (reference sequence). This CDR3 is built from 14 residues. The V gene lost 0 bases and the J gene lost 10 bases, with 14 bases spanning the gap. CDR3 coding DNA: TGTGCCAGCAGCTTGGGGCTAGACACTTCTATTCAGTACTTC. Translation: CASSLGLDTSIQYF. Together with reference TRBV5-4 and TRBJ2-4, the CDR3 gives the full variable domain: ETGVTQSPTHLIKTRGQQVTLRCSSQSGHNTVSWYQQALGQGPQFIFQYYREEENGRGNFPPRFSGLQFPNYSSELNVNALELDDSALYLCASSLGLDTSIQYFGAGTRLSVL.

This clonotype has a count of ten or more. The CDR3 loop reads CASRPTGSNEQFF. The CDR3, as DNA: TGTGCCAGCAGACCGACCGGTTCAAATGAGCAGTTCTTC. V usage is TRBV7-9 and J usage is TRBJ2-1; D gene uncertain. CDR3 size: 13 residues. Per the germline V gene, CDR1 is SEHNR and CDR2 is FQNEAQ (reference sequence). Between the trimmed V and J ends, which lost 6 bases and 7 bases, there was a span of 13 bases.